This TCR beta chain stems from a study of OX40 agonist ivuxolimab in advanced cancers. Overall study results and limits: CD4+ T cells averaged fewer expanded clones than CD8+ T cells.

This CDR3 comprises 17 residues. The V gene lost 2 bases and the J gene lost 0 bases, with 17 bases spanning the gap. Germline-derived CDR1 and CDR2 are SEHNR and FQNEAQ (reference sequence). On cycle 4 day 1 and cycle 7 day 1, as well as at baseline, blood was sampled. This clone was observed a few times. Its antigen remains unknown. TCRdb's table, derived via immunoSEQ multiplex PCR, lists solely in-frame clones and lacks some. The data show about 46,000 clones, 89% seen once. The chain combines TRBV7-9 with TRBJ2-7; D may match TRBD1 or TRBD2 (6 bases each). Sequencing was performed on CD4+ or CD8+ T cells sorted from blood, taken in a trial of the OX40 agonist ivuxolimab. The TCR originated in an adult with an advanced solid tumor such as melanoma, head and neck, liver or kidney cancer. CDR3 nucleotides: TGTGCCAGCAGCTTACCCGGCGGGACACCGAGCTCCTACGAGCAGTACTTC. As protein: CASSLPGGTPSSYEQYF.